This TCR beta chain was captured in a study of T cell responses to AZD1222 COVID-19 vaccine. The study, taken as a whole, reports: Baseline testing showed seropositivity in only a handful of AZD1222 recipients.

Measured with immunoSEQ multiplex PCR; TCRdb has only the in-frame clones, and not every one. The table shows about 140,000 clones, with 85% to 95% occurring only once. Details on this clone: Its target is not known.

This CDR3 contains 16 residues. J lost 5 bases, V lost 4 bases, and 8 bases had no gene match. Germline CDR1 is LGHNA and CDR2 is YNFKEQ. This TCR came from an adult in good health. The input for sequencing was peripheral blood, taken on day 0 of AZD1222 vaccination. The chain uses TRBV4-2 and TRBJ2-3; TRBD2 agrees at 11 bases. This CDR3 is CASSPLAGGPGDTQYF. CDR3 nucleotide sequence: TGTGCCAGCAGCCCCTTAGCGGGAGGGCCAGGAGATACGCAGTATTTT.